This TCR beta chain was retrieved from a study of blood T cell repertoires in COVID-19. Study-wide context: The study drew acute and convalescent COVID-19 samples from the United States, Italy and Spain. In each case, the material was cDNA or gDNA derived from T cells, B-cell-depleted T cells, or PBMCs.

Generated by immunoSEQ multiplex PCR, the TCRdb table keeps only in-frame clones and is missing some. The profile covers about 240,000 clones, with about four fifths appearing a single time and roughly 9.6% taken by the ten largest. The germline V gene encodes CDR1 LGHDT and CDR2 YNNKEL (reference sequence). V lost 0 bases to trimming and J lost 4 bases, with 18 bases between them. The length of the CDR3 is 17 residues. The chain is built from TRBV3-1 (or the pseudogene TRBV3-2) and TRBJ2-5, with a weak D call TRBD2 (7 bases). The sequenced sample consisted of peripheral blood. The receptor was isolated from a woman older than 75 with acute or convalescent COVID-19. CDR3 amino acids: CASSQDVTGGAGETQYF. CDR3 DNA: TGTGCCAGCAGCCAAGACGTAACTGGGGGGGCGGGAGAGACCCAGTACTTC.